This entry lists 26 T cell receptor beta chains sequenced from one sample in a study of radiation and T cells in renal cell carcinoma. The time point denotes: blood 4 weeks post-SBRT, at nephrectomy. The treatment was: 15 Gy SBRT to primary tumor, nephrectomy 4 weeks later. Assay used: immunoSEQ multiplex PCR; TCRdb lists only in-frame clones, some missing. The table records fewer than 200,000 clones, less than 90% of them present only once. This specimen was blood, taken from a patient whose treatment included radiotherapy and nephrectomy. The receptors here all came from a woman aged 45-65 years with renal cell carcinoma.

The chain couples TRBV7-2 to TRBJ1-3; the D is unclear. From germline, CDR1 is SGHTA and CDR2 FQGNSA. V was shortened by 8 bases and J by 2 bases, with 13 bases between the two germline ends. The CDR3 runs 14 residues. The CDR3, as DNA: TGTGCCAGCGCGCAGTATACTACTGGAAACACCATATATTTT. Protein sequence: CASAQYTTGNTIYF.

The chain links TRBV29-1 to TRBJ1-4; D is uncertain. The CDR3 spans 12 residues. Trimming took 0 bases from V and 5 from J, leaving 4 bases between them. From germline, CDR1 is SQVTM and CDR2 ANQGSEA. The CDR3 here is CSVEEGNEKLFF. The CDR3 nucleotides read TGCAGCGTTGAAGAAGGGAATGAAAAACTGTTTTTT. The whole variable domain, filled in from reference TRBV29-1 and TRBJ1-4, reads SAVISQKPSRDICQRGTSLTIQCQVDSQVTMMFWYRQQPGQSLTLIATANQGSEATYESGFVIDKFPISRPNLTFSTLTVSNMSPEDSSIYLCSVEEGNEKLFFGSGTQLSVL.

V is TRBV21-1 and J is TRBJ1-5; TRBD1, the table's D call, was not compared with the DNA. TRBV21-1 is assigned pseudogene status. CDR3 length: 17 residues. For the CDR3, the DNA is TGTGCCAGCAGCAAGAAGATAGAGGGGGCCTCCAATCAGCCCCAGCATTTT. This gives the protein CASSKKIEGASNQPQHF.

The chain links TRBV7-8 to TRBJ1-5, with TRBD1 matching over 8 bases. Looked up from germline, CDR1 is SGHVS and CDR2 is FQNEAQ. Trimming took 4 bases from V and 2 from J; bases not matched to a gene: 4. This CDR3 is built from 15 residues. The CDR3 DNA follows: TGTGCCAGCAGCTCGGGGGGACAGGGCAATCAGCCCCAGCATTTT. Translation gives CASSSGGQGNQPQHF. Full variable domain (missing parts from reference TRBV7-8 and TRBJ1-5): GAGVSQSPRYKVAKRGQDVALRCDPISGHVSLFWYQQALGQGPEFLTYFQNEAQLDKSGLPSDRFFAERPEGSVSTLKIQRTQQEDSAVYLCASSSGGQGNQPQHFGDGTRLSIL.

The chain employs TRBV7-2 and TRBJ1-1; 7 bases map to TRBD1. The junction had 10 bases not matched to a gene; V was cut back by 5 bases and J by 4 bases. Germline V lookup: CDR1 SGHTA, CDR2 FQGNSA. The CDR3 is 15 residues long. In nucleotides, the CDR3 is TGTGCCAGCAGCCGGGAGGGGGCCATGGGCACTGAAGCTTTCTTT. It yields the protein CASSREGAMGTEAFF. The entire variable domain, with the rest obtained from reference TRBV7-2 and TRBJ1-1, is as follows: GAGVSQSPSNKVTEKGKDVELRCDPISGHTALYWYRQSLGQGLEFLIYFQGNSAPDKSGLPSDRFSAERTGGSVSTLTIQRTQQEDSAVYLCASSREGAMGTEAFFGQGTRLTVV.

This chain connects TRBV10-3 to TRBJ2-5, with 10 bases that match TRBD2. CDR3 length: 15 residues. V was clipped by 5 bases and J by 5 bases; unmatched bases: 8. Germline values: CDR1 ENHRY, CDR2 SYGVKD. CDR3 bases: TGTGCCATCAGTCACTCCGGGACTAGCGATGAGACCCAGTACTTC. It encodes CAISHSGTSDETQYF.

The rearrangement joins TRBV5-6 to TRBJ2-2; D perhaps matches TRBD2 (6 bases). Trimming took 0 bases from V and 6 from J, leaving 9 bases between them. Germline CDR1 SGHDT, CDR2 YYEEEE. CDR3 size: 14 residues. The CDR3 DNA sequence: TGTGCCAGCAGCTTGGTACTAGCCGCCGGGGAGCTGTTTTTT. This translates into CASSLVLAAGELFF. The full variable domain, completed using reference TRBV5-6 and TRBJ2-2, is DAGVTQSPTHLIKTRGQQVTLRCSPKSGHDTVSWYQQALGQGPQFIFQYYEEEERQRGNFPDRFSGHQFPNYSSELNVNALLLGDSALYLCASSLVLAAGELFFGEGSRLTVL.

The J gene is TRBJ2-3, the V gene TRBV5-4; D perhaps matches TRBD2 (6 bases). The germline V gene encodes CDR1 SGHNT and CDR2 YYREEE (reference sequence). The germline V and J ends were trimmed by 3 bases and 5 bases, with 16 bases remaining between them. This CDR3 region has 15 residues. The CDR3 DNA is TGTGCCAGCAGCTACGGGATCTCGGGAGAAGATACGCAGTATTTT. It translates to CASSYGISGEDTQYF.

This clone was seen only a few times. The rearrangement links TRBV19 to TRBJ1-4; D is undetermined. With 4 bases removed from V and 5 bases from J, the gap between germline ends came to 8 bases. From germline, CDR1 is LNHDA and CDR2 SQIVND (reference sequence). The CDR3 length is 13 residues. In nucleotides, the CDR3 is TGTGCCAGTAGTACCAGTTGGAATGAAAAACTGTTTTTT. This translates into CASSTSWNEKLFF.

The gene calls are TRBV6-1 and TRBJ2-3, with TRBD2 identical over 12 bases. J was trimmed by 5 bases and V by 10 bases; bases with no gene match: 4. In germline, CDR1 is MNHNS, CDR2 SASEGT. There are 13 residues in the CDR3. The CDR3 sequence: CATSGGAGDTQYF. CDR3 nucleotide sequence: TGTGCCACTAGCGGGGGGGCCGGAGATACGCAGTATTTT.

J is TRBJ2-3 and V is TRBV15; 7 bases agree with TRBD2. CDR3 length: 17 residues. J lost 3 bases, V lost 0 bases, and 9 bases had no gene match. Germline values: CDR1 LNHNV, CDR2 YYDKDF (reference sequence). The CDR3, as DNA: TGTGCCACCAGCAGAGAAAGTAGGCTAGCGGTAACAGATACGCAGTATTTT. It yields the protein CATSRESRLAVTDTQYF. Full variable domain (rest looked up from reference TRBV15 and TRBJ2-3): DAMVIQNPRYQVTQFGKPVTLSCSQTLNHNVMYWYQQKSSQAPKLLFHYYDKDFNNEADTPDNFQSRRPNTSFCFLDIRSPGLGDTAMYLCATSRESRLAVTDTQYFGPGTRLTVL.

The V call is TRBV4-1, the J call TRBJ2-7; maybe TRBD1 (5 bases). CDR1 and CDR2 (germline): MGHRA, YSYEKL. The length of the CDR3 is 11 residues. V lost 7 bases and J 3 bases, leaving 7 bases between the germline ends. In DNA form, the CDR3 reads TGCGCCAGCACCGACAGCTACGAGCAGTACTTC. This encodes CASTDSYEQYF.

V and J are TRBV7-9 and TRBJ1-6, with D unclear. This CDR3 comprises 16 residues. Germline V gene data show CDR1 as SEHNR and CDR2 as FQNEAQ (reference sequence). The V end was cut by 5 bases, the J end by 7 bases, with 18 bases between. CDR3 sequence (DNA): TGTGCCAGCAGCCCTATTAAAAGTTCTAAAAATTCACCCCTCCACTTT. Translated, it gives CASSPIKSSKNSPLHF.

The rearrangement uses TRBV7-3 and TRBJ1-5; a possible D gene is TRBD1 (5 bases). Germline V gene lookup returns CDR1 SGHTA and CDR2 FQGTGA. The CDR3 is made up of 16 amino acids. V lost 2 bases and J 1 base, leaving 12 bases between the germline ends. The CDR3 DNA reads TGTGCCAGCAGCTTATCCGGCAGGGTGAGCAATCAGCCCCAGCATTTT. This sequence encodes CASSLSGRVSNQPQHF.

This clone is a singleton in its sample. The V gene is TRBV29-1, the J gene TRBJ2-1, with 7 bases that match TRBD1. The CDR3 is 11 residues long. V gave up 4 bases and J gave up 10 bases; unmatched junction bases: 4. Germline lookup yields CDR1 SQVTM and CDR2 ANQGSEA. This chain's CDR3 is CSVGAQGEQFF. In nucleotides, the CDR3 is TGCAGCGTTGGGGCACAGGGGGAGCAGTTCTTC.

This chain uses TRBV14 with TRBJ1-1; TRBD1 agrees at 11 bases. In germline, CDR1 is SGHDN, CDR2 FVKESK. The CDR3 contains 17 residues. The trim removed 3 bases at V and 1 base at J, leaving 7 bases unmatched. The CDR3 DNA follows: TGTGCCAGCAGCCAGAGGACAGGGGGCTCACGGAACACTGAAGCTTTCTTT. Translating it yields CASSQRTGGSRNTEAFF.

This clone appeared once. The J gene is TRBJ1-2, the V gene TRBV30, with 12 bases matching TRBD1. The CDR3 sequence is 17 residues long. Germline-derived CDR1 and CDR2 are GTSNPN and SVGIG (reference sequence). The V gene end was trimmed by 4 bases and the J gene end by 6 bases; junction bases not matched to a gene: 15. CDR3 DNA: TGTGCCTGGAACTCCGGGACAGGGGGCTTTGTTTTGGATGGCTACACCTTC. It translates to CAWNSGTGGFVLDGYTF.

The gene calls are TRBV11-3 and TRBJ1-1, with unresolved D. This CDR3 contains 13 residues. The V end lost 0 bases, the J end lost 3 bases, and 5 bases lay between the germline ends. From germline, CDR1 is SGHNT and CDR2 YENEEA. The DNA for the CDR3 is TGTGCCAGCAGCTTAGATCAGGACACTGAAGCTTTCTTT. Protein product: CASSLDQDTEAFF.

The rearrangement uses TRBV7-9 and TRBJ2-7, with 9 nucleotides matching TRBD1. The CDR3 is made up of 18 amino acids. Germline trimming cut 4 bases from V and 2 bases from J; bases unmatched to any gene: 15. Germline V gene data show CDR1 as SEHNR and CDR2 as FQNEAQ (reference sequence). This chain's CDR3 is CASSSTGTGYPRPYEQYF. The CDR3 DNA reads as TGTGCCAGCAGCTCTACCGGGACAGGGTACCCAAGGCCCTACGAGCAGTACTTC.

The V and J genes are TRBV9 and TRBJ1-6, with D unclear. CDR3 size: 16 residues. V lost 3 bases to trimming and J lost 4 bases, with 14 bases between them. Germline loops: CDR1 SGDLS, CDR2 YYNGEE. CDR3 sequence: CASSAQPQPYNSPLHF. The CDR3 region has the DNA TGTGCCAGCAGCGCTCAGCCACAACCTTATAATTCACCCCTCCACTTT.

In the case of this clone: Other DNA variants within this sample encode the same CDR3. V is TRBV6-5 and J is TRBJ2-3; no definite D call. The length of the CDR3 is 14 residues. Germline-derived CDR1 and CDR2 are MNHEY and SVGAGI. Trimming cost V 0 bases and J 2 bases, with 6 bases left between them. CDR3 sequence: CASSYSGITDTQYF. The CDR3 region has the DNA TGTGCCAGCAGTTACTCAGGGATCACAGATACGCAGTATTTT.

The V call is TRBV19, the J call TRBJ1-5; D remains ambiguous. The CDR3 runs to 15 residues. CDR1 LNHDA and CDR2 SQIVND come from the germline V gene (reference sequence). V was trimmed by 7 bases and J by 3 bases, leaving 16 bases between them. CDR3 coding DNA: TGTGCCAGTAAGAGACCGGAGGGAAACAATCAGCCCCAGCATTTT. It is translated as CASKRPEGNNQPQHF.

As to this clone: The junction does not match germline at one end; this may be a read error. The chain employs TRBV6-5 and TRBJ2-1; 12 bases fit TRBD1. The CDR3 loop spans 13 amino acids. The germline V gene has CDR1 MNHEY and CDR2 SVGAGI. CDR3 sequence reads: CASSYPGTGGQLF. The CDR3 bases are TGTGCCAGCAGTTACCCTGGGACAGGGGGCCAACTCTTC.

The chain joins TRBV21-1 to TRBJ1-1. TRBV21-1 is termed a pseudogene. The length of the CDR3 is 17 residues. CDR3: CASSKALNGEQNTEAFF. The CDR3 region has the DNA TGTGCCAGCAGCAAAGCGCTTAATGGGGAACAAAACACTGAAGCTTTCTTT.

V usage is TRBV10-3 and J usage is TRBJ2-7; 10 bases match TRBD1. Germline lookup yields CDR1 ENHRY and CDR2 SYGVKD. This CDR3 is 13 amino acids long. J was trimmed by 6 bases and V by 6 bases; bases with no gene match: 5. CDR3 DNA: TGTGCCATCAGGGGACAGGGGACCGGCGAGCAGTACTTC. As protein: CAIRGQGTGEQYF.

The chain joins TRBV5-1 to TRBJ1-2; D may be TRBD1 (5 bases). In germline, CDR1 is SGHRS, CDR2 YFSETQ. With 0 bases removed from V and 2 bases from J, the gap between germline ends came to 11 bases. The CDR3 is 15 amino acids. The DNA for the CDR3 is TGCGCCAGCAGCTTGGAGGCGGGGGGAAACTATGGCTACACCTTC. This sequence encodes CASSLEAGGNYGYTF.